This TCR beta chain was obtained from a study of blood T cell repertoires in COVID-19. Study overall: COVID-19 samples collected from the United States, Italy and Spain covered acute and convalescent phases. T cells, B-cell-depleted T cells, or PBMCs supplied cDNA or gDNA.

This CDR3 comprises 14 residues. V dropped 6 bases and J dropped 3 bases, with 17 bases sitting between them. CDR1 is SQVTM, CDR2 ANQGSEA, per germline. Original data processing: Amplified reference gene primers provided the basis for estimating nucleated cell counts. Method: immunoSEQ multiplex PCR; TCRdb's copy keeps in-frame clones and lacks some. That table supplies the V and J calls and clone size; D and trimming were determined from the DNA. The sample holds some 110,000 clones; around 87% are singletons and the top ten take less than 9.5%. This TCR was recovered from a human donor in a cohort sampled during active COVID-19. The V and J genes are TRBV29-1 and TRBJ1-2, with D possibly being TRBD1 (6 bases). Sequenced input: peripheral blood. CDR3 bases: TGCAGCGTCAGAATTAGCAGGGGACACTATGGCTACACCTTC. Residues: CSVRISRGHYGYTF.